Below, 23 T cell receptor beta chains from the same sample are listed, as sequenced in a study of cytomegalovirus exposure and HLA in healthy donors. Clones were sequenced by immunoSEQ multiplex PCR, and TCRdb holds only the in-frame ones, with some missing. The sample includes some 180,000 clones, roughly 81% of them seen just once. The sequenced material came from PBMCs. These receptors all stem from a woman in her twenties or thirties in good health and CMV-seronegative.

The CDR3 reads CASSIDRGRETQYF. CDR3 nucleotides: TGTGCCAGCAGTATCGACAGGGGGCGGGAGACCCAGTACTTC. The chain uses TRBV27 and TRBJ2-5; 10 bases are shared with TRBD1. V was clipped by 5 bases and J by 5 bases; unmatched bases: 5. The CDR3 covers 14 residues. Germline assignment: CDR1 MNHEY and CDR2 SMNVEV (reference sequence).

The chain combines TRBV6-5 with TRBJ1-2; D unclear. Trimming shortened V by 6 bases and J by 3 bases, and 8 bases separated the two germline ends. The CDR3 is 12 amino acids. From germline, CDR1 is MNHEY and CDR2 SVGAGI. CDR3 bases: TGTGCCAGCAGCCCCTCAGACTATGGCTACACCTTC. Its protein is CASSPSDYGYTF.

The chain combines TRBV5-1 with TRBJ1-5; D gene unclear. This CDR3 contains 14 residues. Germline V CDR1 and CDR2: SGHRS, YFSETQ. V was shortened by 2 bases and J by 4 bases, with 10 bases between the two germline ends. The DNA for the CDR3 is TGCGCCAGCAGCTTTGACGGGGAAAATCAGCCCCAGCATTTT. It yields the protein CASSFDGENQPQHF.

The chain employs TRBV6-1 and TRBJ1-2; 8 positions match TRBD1. This CDR3 has 14 residues. Per germline, CDR1 MNHNS and CDR2 SASEGT. V trimming: 7 bases; J trimming: 8 bases; junction bases outside the gene matches: 12. The CDR3 DNA reads TGTGCCAGCACCGTGGCCTCAGGGGGCGGAGGCTACACCTTC. Its protein is CASTVASGGGGYTF.

CDR3 sequence (DNA): TGTGCCAGCAGCTTAGTGGAGGGAGGCTTTGAAGCTTTCTTT. It encodes CASSLVEGGFEAFF. The gene calls are TRBV7-6 and TRBJ1-1; no clear D. Germline CDR1 is SGHVS and CDR2 is FNYEAQ. CDR3 size: 14 residues. V lost 1 base, J lost 7 bases, and 13 bases lay in between.

The genes are TRBV15 and TRBJ2-2; D is perhaps TRBD2 (6 bases). Germline V gives CDR1 LNHNV, CDR2 YYDKDF (reference sequence). Trimming removed 5 bases at V and 2 bases at J, with 18 bases between. The CDR3 has 17 residues. CDR3 in amino acids: CATSPTGGTFNTGELFF. The CDR3 DNA sequence: TGTGCCACCAGCCCCACTGGGGGGACCTTCAACACCGGGGAGCTGTTTTTT.

This clone was picked up a small number of times. The chain uses TRBV5-1 and TRBJ1-2; D uncertain. Trimming pared 2 bases from V and 5 bases from J, leaving 7 bases between. Looked up from germline, CDR1 is SGHRS and CDR2 is YFSETQ. The CDR3 is 12 residues long. In nucleotides, the CDR3 is TGCGCCAGCAGCTTCTACCCATATGGCTACACCTTC. Translation: CASSFYPYGYTF. Combining the CDR3 with reference TRBV5-1 and TRBJ1-2 gives the whole variable domain KAGVTQTPRYLIKTRGQQVTLSCSPISGHRSVSWYQQTPGQGLQFLFEYFSETQRNKGNFPGRFSGRQFSNSRSEMNVSTLELGDSALYLCASSFYPYGYTFGSGTRLTVV.

This chain uses TRBV4-2 with TRBJ2-3, with D perhaps matching TRBD1 (5 bases). Between the trimmed V and J ends, which lost 0 bases and 2 bases, there was a span of 21 bases. The CDR3 is made up of 19 amino acids. CDR1 is LGHNA, CDR2 YNFKEQ, per germline. CDR3 in DNA: TGTGCCAGCAGCCAAGATCAGGGTTCCAGCACTGTCAACACAGATACGCAGTATTTT. Protein sequence: CASSQDQGSSTVNTDTQYF.

DNA of the CDR3: TGTGCCAGCAGCCAGAATGGGGCGGGAGGCAATCAGCCCCAGCATTTT. Protein product: CASSQNGAGGNQPQHF. The chain joins TRBV4-2 to TRBJ1-5; a weak D match, TRBD1 (5 bases). There are 16 residues in the CDR3. Trimming took off 3 bases at V and 2 bases at J, with 14 bases between the two ends. Germline CDR1 and CDR2: LGHNA and YNFKEQ.

The chain couples TRBV19 to TRBJ2-5; D gene ambiguous. Germline CDR1 is LNHDA and CDR2 is SQIVND (reference sequence). Between the trimmed V and J ends, which lost 2 bases and 5 bases, there was a span of 9 bases. CDR3 length equals 13 residues. The DNA for the CDR3 is TGTGCCAGTAGTATACCGGGTTCGGAGACCCAGTACTTC. It translates to CASSIPGSETQYF.

CDR3 sequence: CASSSPVNYGYTF. As DNA, the CDR3 is TGTGCCAGCAGTTCCCCGGTTAACTATGGCTACACCTTC. The chain recombines TRBV28 with TRBJ1-2; D remains ambiguous. The CDR3 has 13 amino acids. The germline V and J ends were trimmed by 4 bases and 1 base, with 7 bases remaining between them. CDR1 and CDR2 (germline): MDHEN, SYDVKM.

This rearrangement joins TRBV27 to TRBJ1-1; D gene ambiguous. The ends were cut back, 2 bases at V and 3 bases at J, with 22 bases in the middle. Germline V gene data show CDR1 as MNHEY and CDR2 as SMNVEV (reference sequence). The CDR3 is made up of 18 amino acids. The CDR3 nucleotides are TGTGCCAGCAGTTTAATGAACAGTAGGGAGCAGTCCCACACTGAAGCTTTCTTT. Translating gives CASSLMNSREQSHTEAFF.

The chain combines TRBV9 with TRBJ1-3; D not certain. This CDR3 is built from 15 residues. V dropped 0 bases and J dropped 1 base, with 8 bases sitting between them. Germline CDR1 is SGDLS and CDR2 is YYNGEE. The CDR3 region is CASSVGGVSGNTIYF. CDR3 DNA sequence: TGTGCCAGCAGCGTAGGCGGAGTGTCTGGAAACACCATATATTTT.

The chain recombines TRBV27 with TRBJ2-3; 15 nucleotides align to TRBD2. This CDR3 is 17 amino acids long. Germline V CDR1 and CDR2: MNHEY, SMNVEV (reference sequence). V was pared by 4 bases and J by 3 bases, with 5 bases of the junction left unmatched. CDR3 coding DNA: TGTGCCAGCAGTTGGACTAGCGGGGGGGCAGGGACAGATACGCAGTATTTT. Protein: CASSWTSGGAGTDTQYF.

The V gene is TRBV5-1, the J gene TRBJ2-1; TRBD2 is a possible D gene (6 bases). The V gene lost 1 base and the J gene lost 0 bases, with 11 bases spanning the gap. This CDR3 is built from 16 residues. Germline V gives CDR1 SGHRS, CDR2 YFSETQ. For the CDR3, the DNA is TGCGCCAGCAGCTTGAGCCTAGCGAGCTCCTACAATGAGCAGTTCTTC. Residues: CASSLSLASSYNEQFF.

The rearrangement links TRBV2 to TRBJ2-1, with TRBD2 identical over 10 bases. The CDR3 runs to 14 residues. Germline loops: CDR1 SNHLY, CDR2 FYNNEI. V dropped 7 bases and J dropped 6; count of bases not matched to a gene: 6. DNA of the CDR3: TGTGCCAGCAATCCACTAGCGGGATCCAATGAGCAGTTCTTC. Protein product: CASNPLAGSNEQFF.

The CDR3 is CASSLVLDFEQYF. The CDR3 region has the DNA TGTGCCAGCAGCTTGGTACTGGACTTCGAGCAGTACTTC. V is TRBV5-6 and J is TRBJ2-7; the D gene is possibly TRBD2 (5 bases). Germline CDR1 SGHDT, CDR2 YYEEEE. Trimming pared 0 bases from V and 6 bases from J, leaving 10 bases between. The CDR3 totals 13 residues. The whole variable domain, remainder taken from reference TRBV5-6 and TRBJ2-7, is DAGVTQSPTHLIKTRGQQVTLRCSPKSGHDTVSWYQQALGQGPQFIFQYYEEEERQRGNFPDRFSGHQFPNYSSELNVNALLLGDSALYLCASSLVLDFEQYFGPGTRLTVT.

CDR3 nucleotide sequence: TGTGCTACGGTGGCCGGGACCGGGGAGCTGTTTTTT. Translating gives CATVAGTGELFF. The genes are TRBV25-1 and TRBJ2-2; D ambiguous. This CDR3 spans 12 amino acids. Germline loops: CDR1 MGHDK, CDR2 SYGVNS.

This CDR3 reads CASSLDGNYGYTF. In nucleotides, the CDR3 is TGTGCCAGCAGCTTAGACGGGAACTATGGCTACACCTTC. The chain uses TRBV6-6 and TRBJ1-2; D gene uncertain. Per the germline V gene, CDR1 is MNHNY and CDR2 is SVGAGI (reference sequence). The length of the CDR3 is 13 residues. Trimming shortened V by 6 bases and J by 2 bases, and 10 bases separated the two germline ends.

This chain uses TRBV7-2 with TRBJ2-3; a weak D match, TRBD2 (6 bases). The CDR3 consists of 16 residues. Germline V gene sequence: CDR1 SGHTA, CDR2 FQGNSA. The V and J ends lost 0 bases and 4 bases respectively, with 14 bases between them. CDR3 residues: CASSLAQAAGADTQYF. CDR3 bases: TGTGCCAGCAGCTTAGCGCAGGCAGCGGGTGCAGATACGCAGTATTTT.

V gene TRBV2 combines with J gene TRBJ1-5, with D perhaps matching TRBD1 (6 bases). The CDR3 totals 15 residues. Trimming left V 7 bases short and J 11 bases short, with 24 bases between. Germline V gene lookup returns CDR1 SNHLY and CDR2 FYNNEI. CDR3 region: CASTSGGGGLGAQHF. CDR3 bases: TGTGCCAGCACCAGTGGAGGGGGGGGCCTAGGGGCCCAGCATTTT.

The chain recombines TRBV14 with TRBJ2-1; D possibly corresponds to TRBD2 (5 bases). Trimming pared 6 bases from V and 0 bases from J, leaving 12 bases between. Germline-derived CDR1 and CDR2 are SGHDN and FVKESK. This CDR3 is built from 15 residues. The CDR3 sequence: CASRHAGVSYNEQFF. The CDR3 nucleotides read TGTGCCAGCAGACACGCCGGGGTCTCCTACAATGAGCAGTTCTTC. Full variable domain (outside the CDR3, taken from reference TRBV14 and TRBJ2-1): EAGVTQFPSHSVIEKGQTVTLRCDPISGHDNLYWYRRVMGKEIKFLLHFVKESKQDESGMPNNRFLAERTGGTYSTLKVQPAELEDSGVYFCASRHAGVSYNEQFFGPGTRLTVL.

This clone was counted a few times. V and J are TRBV2 and TRBJ1-2; a weak D match, TRBD1 (5 bases). Trimming left V 3 bases short and J 5 bases short, with 13 bases between. The CDR3 sequence is 14 residues long. Germline CDR1 reads SNHLY; CDR2 reads FYNNEI. DNA for the CDR3: TGTGCCAGCAGTGAGGAGGGACTGACGTATGGCTACACCTTC. This codes for CASSEEGLTYGYTF.